What follows are 29 T cell receptor beta chains derived from one specimen sequenced in a study of radiotherapy plus CTLA-4 blockade in lung cancer. The protocol was immunoSEQ multiplex PCR, while the TCRdb copy is restricted to in-frame clones and leaves out a portion. The table records approximately 89,000 clones, about 79% of them present only once. This specimen consisted of peripheral blood, obtained from a patient treated with radiotherapy plus ipilimumab. All receptors derive from a human donor with non-small cell lung cancer who had a partial response to radiotherapy plus ipilimumab. Some clones in this sample may be carry-over from other donors' samples.

Worth noting for this clone: The same CDR3 also results from other DNA sequences found in this sample. V usage is TRBV5-6 and J usage is TRBJ2-3, with no clear D. The CDR3 has 15 amino acids. Germline lookup yields CDR1 SGHDT and CDR2 YYEEEE. The V gene lost 0 bases and the J gene lost 2 bases, with 10 bases spanning the gap. The CDR3 DNA follows: TGTGCCAGCAGCTTGGATCCGACACACACAGATACGCAGTATTTT. Translation gives CASSLDPTHTDTQYF.

The V gene is TRBV4-2, the J gene TRBJ2-5; D remains ambiguous. Germline CDR1 LGHNA, CDR2 YNFKEQ. The CDR3 is 17 amino acids. The V and J ends lost 0 bases and 2 bases respectively, with 16 bases between them. CDR3 sequence: CASSQDFFAGRQETQYF. In DNA, the CDR3 is TGTGCCAGCAGCCAAGATTTTTTTGCAGGAAGGCAAGAGACCCAGTACTTC.

The rearrangement uses TRBV29-1 and TRBJ2-3, with 7 bases that match TRBD2. This CDR3 comprises 13 residues. Germline values: CDR1 SQVTM, CDR2 ANQGSEA. V trimming: 8 bases; J trimming: 0 bases; junction bases outside the gene matches: 5. In DNA, the CDR3 is TGCAGCCAACTAGCGACTAGCACAGATACGCAGTATTTT. It translates to CSQLATSTDTQYF.

V is TRBV5-1 and J is TRBJ2-7, with 7 bases fitting TRBD2. The germline V gene encodes CDR1 SGHRS and CDR2 YFSETQ. After removal of 1 base from V and 1 base from J, the junction contained 2 bases not matched to a gene. CDR3 length: 14 amino acids. CDR3 nucleotides: TGCGCCAGCAGCTTGTCTAGCGGTTCCTACGAGCAGTACTTC. Protein product: CASSLSSGSYEQYF.

This clone has a handful of counts. Other DNA sequences from this sample encode an identical CDR3 as well. The J gene is TRBJ1-5, the V gene TRBV6-1; the D is unclear. V was pared by 3 bases and J by 2 bases, with 5 bases between. From germline, CDR1 is MNHNS and CDR2 SASEGT. This CDR3 has 13 amino acids. CDR3 coding DNA: TGTGCCAGCAGTGAGCAGGGCAATCAGCCCCAGCATTTT. It codes for CASSEQGNQPQHF.

This rearrangement joins TRBV10-3 to TRBJ1-1; D perhaps matches TRBD1 (5 bases). The length of the CDR3 is 14 residues. Germline assignment: CDR1 ENHRY and CDR2 SYGVKD. V gave up 5 bases and J gave up 1 base, with 11 bases separating them. The CDR3 region is CAISQQERNTEAFF. DNA of the CDR3: TGTGCCATCAGTCAACAGGAAAGGAACACTGAAGCTTTCTTT.

V gene TRBV28 combines with J gene TRBJ2-5; 9 nucleotides align to TRBD2. With V trimmed by 10 bases and J by 5 bases, 11 bases remained unmatched. The CDR3 sequence is 14 residues long. Germline V gene sequence: CDR1 MDHEN, CDR2 SYDVKM. The DNA of the CDR3 is TGTGCCACCTCTAGCGGGGAAAGTAGTGAGACCCAGTACTTC. Encoded protein: CATSSGESSETQYF.

This clone was counted a single time. The J gene is TRBJ1-2, the V gene TRBV7-6; 7 nucleotides line up with TRBD1. Germline CDR1 and CDR2: SGHVS and FNYEAQ. The CDR3 runs to 15 residues. Germline trimming cut 1 base from V and 5 bases from J; bases unmatched to any gene: 7. The CDR3 reads CASSLVGGAGYGYTF. The DNA for the CDR3 is TGTGCCAGCAGCTTAGTAGGGGGCGCCGGGTATGGCTACACCTTC.

V is TRBV5-1 and J is TRBJ2-1; 11 nucleotides align to TRBD2. The V gene's germline CDR1 is SGHRS and CDR2 YFSETQ. J was trimmed by 7 bases and V by 5 bases; bases with no gene match: 8. This CDR3 has 15 amino acids. This CDR3 is CASSRLAGGGNEQFF. DNA for the CDR3: TGCGCCAGCAGTCGCCTAGCGGGAGGAGGTAATGAGCAGTTCTTC.

This clone has more than one count but fewer than ten. The DNA of the CDR3 is TGTGCCAGCAGCGGCCCCGGGACAGGGAATTCACCCCTCCACTTT. It codes for CASSGPGTGNSPLHF. The rearrangement links TRBV9 to TRBJ1-6, with TRBD1 identical over 9 bases. Germline CDR1 reads SGDLS; CDR2 reads YYNGEE. V lost 3 bases and J lost 7; bases outside the gene matches: 5. The CDR3 runs 15 residues. Combining the CDR3 with reference TRBV9 and TRBJ1-6 gives the whole variable domain DSGVTQTPKHLITATGQRVTLRCSPRSGDLSVYWYQQSLDQGLQFLIQYYNGEERAKGNILERFSAQQFPDLHSELNLSSLELGDSALYFCASSGPGTGNSPLHFGNGTRLTVT.

The chain couples TRBV2 to TRBJ1-2, with D hard to call. Germline CDR1 reads SNHLY; CDR2 reads FYNNEI. The CDR3 consists of 13 residues. V shed 5 bases and J shed 2 bases, with 9 bases lying between them. The CDR3 DNA sequence: TGTGCCAGCAGTAACAGCATGAACTATGGCTACACCTTC. Its translation is CASSNSMNYGYTF.

The chain couples TRBV18 to TRBJ1-1; 8 bases align to TRBD1. This CDR3 spans 14 amino acids. The germline V gene has CDR1 KGHSH and CDR2 LQKENI. V shed 2 bases, J shed 1 base, and the junction held 0 bases outside the gene matches. In nucleotides, the CDR3 is TGTGCCAGCTCACCAGGACAGGGGAACACTGAAGCTTTCTTT. As protein: CASSPGQGNTEAFF. The full variable domain, in which reference TRBV18 and TRBJ1-1 provide the parts outside the CDR3, is NAGVMQNPRHLVRRRGQEARLRCSPMKGHSHVYWYRQLPEEGLKFMVYLQKENIIDESGMPKERFSAEFPKEGPSILRIQQVVRGDSAAYFCASSPGQGNTEAFFGQGTRLTVV.

This clone came up a few times. The chain joins TRBV2 to TRBJ2-3; perhaps TRBD2 as D (5 bases). Germline values: CDR1 SNHLY, CDR2 FYNNEI. V was pared by 4 bases and J by 7 bases, with 12 bases between. The CDR3 has 13 amino acids. CDR3 region: CASSAILVNTQYF. CDR3 sequence (DNA): TGTGCCAGCAGTGCGATACTAGTCAATACGCAGTATTTT.

The chain carries TRBV19 and TRBJ1-1, with a possible D match to TRBD1 (6 bases). With 5 bases removed from V and 3 bases from J, the gap between germline ends came to 13 bases. Germline-derived CDR1 and CDR2 are LNHDA and SQIVND (reference sequence). The CDR3 has 14 amino acids. The CDR3 loop is CASSPQGTYTEAFF. The CDR3 coding sequence is TGTGCCAGTAGTCCCCAGGGGACCTACACTGAAGCTTTCTTT.

The CDR3 bases are TGTGCCAGCAGATCCAGGGGGTGGAGTGGCTACACCTTC. This sequence encodes CASRSRGWSGYTF. The chain couples TRBV11-2 to TRBJ1-2; 7 bases agree with TRBD1. CDR1 and CDR2 (germline): SGHAT, FQNNGV. The junction had 8 bases not matched to a gene; V was cut back by 6 bases and J by 7 bases. This CDR3 has 13 residues.

This sequence joins TRBV28 and TRBJ1-5; the match to TRBD1 covers 7 bases. Germline CDR1 reads MDHEN; CDR2 reads SYDVKM. Trimming at V came to 1 base and at J to 6 bases, leaving 6 bases not matched to a gene. The CDR3 extends over 15 amino acids. The CDR3 DNA reads TGTGCCAGCAGTTTATTCCGACAGGGTCGTCAGCCCCAGCATTTT. This sequence encodes CASSLFRQGRQPQHF.

This rearrangement joins TRBV4-2 to TRBJ2-2; 9 nucleotides match TRBD1. Germline values: CDR1 LGHNA, CDR2 YNFKEQ. Unmatched junction bases numbered 11, after V lost 3 bases and J lost 6 bases. CDR3 size: 17 residues. The CDR3 region is CASSQGTGSSRAGELFF. The DNA for the CDR3 is TGTGCCAGCAGCCAGGGGACAGGGAGCTCGAGAGCCGGGGAGCTGTTTTTT.

The chain employs TRBV6-1 and TRBJ1-5; no definite D call. CDR3 length: 18 residues. Trimming shortened V by 4 bases and J by 2 bases, and 21 bases separated the two germline ends. Looked up from germline, CDR1 is MNHNS and CDR2 is SASEGT. CDR3 loop: CASSGGRSYRERNQPQHF. The CDR3 DNA follows: TGTGCCAGCAGTGGCGGGAGGTCTTATAGGGAACGCAATCAGCCCCAGCATTTT.

This rearrangement joins TRBV10-3 to TRBJ1-2, with 10 bases aligning to TRBD1. Germline CDR1 ENHRY, CDR2 SYGVKD. The length of the CDR3 is 14 residues. Trimming cost V 6 bases and J 8 bases; bases outside gene matches: 9. The CDR3 coding sequence is TGTGCCATCAGAGGACAGGGGGTTTGGAGCGGCTACACCTTC. Translation gives CAIRGQGVWSGYTF.

The chain uses TRBV15 and TRBJ2-3; 8 bases map to TRBD1. This CDR3 is 15 amino acids long. Germline V gene sequence: CDR1 LNHNV, CDR2 YYDKDF (reference sequence). Trimming cost V 2 bases and J 2 bases; bases outside gene matches: 3. CDR3 nucleotides: TGTGCCACCAGCAGAAGACAGGGGATCACAGATACGCAGTATTTT. This sequence encodes CATSRRQGITDTQYF.

This clone was seen more than once but under ten times. The J gene is TRBJ1-1, the V gene TRBV12-5, with no clear D. The V end was cut by 6 bases, the J end by 3 bases, with 8 bases between. The CDR3 runs 12 residues. Germline V gene sequence: CDR1 LGHNT, CDR2 FRNRAP. The CDR3 here is CASGVGYTEAFF. CDR3 in DNA: TGTGCTAGTGGAGTGGGCTACACTGAAGCTTTCTTT.

This chain uses TRBV11-2 with TRBJ1-2; D perhaps matches TRBD1 (6 bases). Germline CDR1 SGHAT, CDR2 FQNNGV. The CDR3 consists of 15 residues. V shed 2 bases and J shed 2 bases, with 12 bases lying between them. The CDR3, as DNA: TGTGCCAGCAGCTTAATGCCCGGACAGAACTATGGCTACACCTTC. Translated: CASSLMPGQNYGYTF.

The V gene is TRBV9, the J gene TRBJ1-5; 7 bases agree with TRBD1. Germline values: CDR1 SGDLS, CDR2 YYNGEE. This CDR3 contains 15 residues. V shed 3 bases, J shed 3 bases, and the junction held 6 bases outside the gene matches. In nucleotides, the CDR3 is TGTGCCAGCAGCGCCGGACAGGCCCCCAATCAGCCCCAGCATTTT. Its protein product is CASSAGQAPNQPQHF. The full variable domain, rest sourced from reference TRBV9 and TRBJ1-5, is DSGVTQTPKHLITATGQRVTLRCSPRSGDLSVYWYQQSLDQGLQFLIQYYNGEERAKGNILERFSAQQFPDLHSELNLSSLELGDSALYFCASSAGQAPNQPQHFGDGTRLSIL.

This clone was seen a handful of times. V is TRBV2 and J is TRBJ2-3; TRBD1 might be the D (5 bases). The germline V gene encodes CDR1 SNHLY and CDR2 FYNNEI. The CDR3 loop spans 14 amino acids. The V end was cut by 4 bases, the J end by 6 bases, with 14 bases between. Here the CDR3 reads CASSGFGKGDTQYF. The DNA of the CDR3 is TGTGCCAGCAGTGGGTTTGGGAAGGGGGATACGCAGTATTTT.

The rearrangement links TRBV28 to TRBJ1-2; tentatively, D is TRBD1 (6 bases). From germline, CDR1 is MDHEN and CDR2 SYDVKM. V gave up 3 bases and J gave up 5 bases, with 13 bases separating them. CDR3 length: 14 residues. CDR3 bases: TGTGCCAGCAGTTTCAGACAGGCGTCTTATGGCTACACCTTC. It specifies CASSFRQASYGYTF.

This clone appeared a single time. The CDR3 sequence: CASSGPSYNEQFF. The DNA for the CDR3 is TGTGCCAGCAGTGGGCCCTCCTACAATGAGCAGTTCTTC. The gene calls are TRBV6-5 and TRBJ2-1; D gene ambiguous. With 5 bases removed from V and 0 bases from J, the gap between germline ends came to 5 bases. The CDR3 runs 13 residues. Germline CDR1 is MNHEY and CDR2 is SVGAGI.

This chain connects TRBV28 to TRBJ2-2; 8 bases match TRBD1. Germline V gives CDR1 MDHEN, CDR2 SYDVKM. This CDR3 has 17 residues. V gave up 3 bases and J gave up 4 bases; unmatched junction bases: 10. The CDR3 DNA sequence: TGTGCCAGCAGTTTCCAGACTGGACAGGGTTTCACCGGGGAGCTGTTTTTT. Protein sequence: CASSFQTGQGFTGELFF.

This sequence joins TRBV7-9 and TRBJ1-5, with D unresolved. The CDR3 consists of 13 residues. Germline V gene lookup returns CDR1 SEHNR and CDR2 FQNEAQ (reference sequence). The V gene lost 0 bases and the J gene lost 3 bases, with 3 bases spanning the gap. CDR3 protein: CASSLALNQPQHF. The CDR3 bases are TGTGCCAGCAGCTTAGCCCTCAATCAGCCCCAGCATTTT.

V and J are TRBV4-1 and TRBJ2-6; TRBD1 aligns across 9 bases. This CDR3 comprises 21 residues. Losses at the gene ends were 0 bases for V and 2 bases for J; bases not matched to a gene: 14. In germline, CDR1 is MGHRA, CDR2 YSYEKL. The CDR3 region has the DNA TGCGCCAGCAGCCAAGATCCCGGGACAGGGCCGGTACTCCCTGGGGCCAACGTCCTGACTTTC. This codes for CASSQDPGTGPVLPGANVLTF.